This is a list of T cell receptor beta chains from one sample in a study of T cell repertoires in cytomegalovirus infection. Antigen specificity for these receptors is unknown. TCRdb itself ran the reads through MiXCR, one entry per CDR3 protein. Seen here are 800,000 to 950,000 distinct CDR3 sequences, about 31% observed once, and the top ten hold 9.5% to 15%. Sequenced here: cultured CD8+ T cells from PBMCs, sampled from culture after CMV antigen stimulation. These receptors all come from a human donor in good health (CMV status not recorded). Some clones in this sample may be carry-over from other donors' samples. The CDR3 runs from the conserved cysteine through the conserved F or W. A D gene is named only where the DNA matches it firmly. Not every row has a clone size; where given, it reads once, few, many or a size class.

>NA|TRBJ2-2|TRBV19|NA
CASRTRVTNTGELFF
TGTGCCAGTAGGACCCGAGTTACGAACACCGGGGAGCTGTTTTTT
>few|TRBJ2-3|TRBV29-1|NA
CSVEDRVVHTDTQYF
TGCAGCGTTGAAGATCGTGTAGTGCACACAGATACGCAGTATTTT
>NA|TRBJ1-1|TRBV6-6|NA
CASSYVQTENTEAFF
TGTGCCAGCAGTTACGTGCAGACAGAGAACACTGAAGCTTTCTTT
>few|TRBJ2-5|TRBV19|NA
CASKGLPETQYF
TGTGCCAGTAAGGGACTCCCAGAGACCCAGTACTTC
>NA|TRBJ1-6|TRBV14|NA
CASSQVEASYNSPLHF
TGTGCCAGCAGCCAAGTGGAGGCATCCTATAATTCACCCCTCCACTTT
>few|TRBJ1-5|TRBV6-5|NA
CASSTGGHTQPQHF
TGTGCCAGCAGTACGGGGGGGCACACACAGCCCCAGCATTTT
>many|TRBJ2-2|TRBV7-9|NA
CASSQTVTGELFF
TGTGCCAGCAGCCAGACAGTAACCGGGGAGCTGTTTTTT
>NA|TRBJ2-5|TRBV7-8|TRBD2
CASSLETLLAGEEETQYF
TGTGCCAGCAGCTTGGAAACCCTACTAGCGGGGGAGGAGGAGACCCAGTACTTC
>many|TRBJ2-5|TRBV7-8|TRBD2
CASRLGGTVARDQETQYF
TGTGCCAGCCGCCTCGGGGGGACCGTTGCAAGGGACCAAGAGACCCAGTACTTC
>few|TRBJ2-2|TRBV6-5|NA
CASSARDILETGELFF
TGTGCCAGCAGTGCCCGGGACATACTGGAAACCGGGGAGCTGTTTTTT
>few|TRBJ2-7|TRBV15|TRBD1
CATSPDRVYEQYF
TGTGCCACCAGCCCCGACAGGGTCTACGAGCAGTACTTC
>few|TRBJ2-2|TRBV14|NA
CASSQRQGIGELFF
TGTGCCAGCAGCCAACGGCAGGGTATCGGGGAGCTGTTTTTT
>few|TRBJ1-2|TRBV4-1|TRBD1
CASSQVPGDSLFYGYTF
TGCGCCAGCAGCCAAGTGCCCGGGGACAGCCTATTCTATGGCTACACCTTC
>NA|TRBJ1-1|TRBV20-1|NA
CSARDIGNTEAFF
TGCAGTGCTAGAGATATCGGGAACACTGAAGCTTTCTTT
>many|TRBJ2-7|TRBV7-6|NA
CASSLNPGAPAYEQYF
TGTGCCAGCAGCTTGAATCCCGGGGCACCAGCGTACGAGCAGTACTTC
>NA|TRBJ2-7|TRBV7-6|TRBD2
CASSLVPSGEHFYEQYF
TGTGCCAGCAGCTTAGTTCCTAGCGGGGAGCATTTTTACGAGCAGTACTTC
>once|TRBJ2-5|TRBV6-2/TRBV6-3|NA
CASVGEGSETQYF
TGTGCCAGCGTTGGAGAGGGGTCCGAGACCCAGTACTTC
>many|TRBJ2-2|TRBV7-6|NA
CASSFDTGELFF
TGTGCCAGCAGCTTCGACACCGGGGAGCTGTTTTTT
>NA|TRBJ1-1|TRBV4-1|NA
CASSQEVGGVTEAFF
TGCGCCAGCAGCCAAGAGGTGGGGGGCGTCACTGAAGCTTTCTTT
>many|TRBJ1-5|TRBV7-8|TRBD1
CASSEAGTGGEQPQHF
TGTGCCAGCAGCGAGGCCGGGACAGGGGGCGAACAGCCCCAGCATTTT
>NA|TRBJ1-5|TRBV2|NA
CASHQGPPGNQPQHF
TGTGCCAGCCATCAGGGGCCCCCCGGAAATCAGCCCCAGCATTTT
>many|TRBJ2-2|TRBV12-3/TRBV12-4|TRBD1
CASSVRDRYYTGELFF
TGTGCCAGCAGTGTCCGGGACAGATATTACACCGGGGAGCTGTTTTTT
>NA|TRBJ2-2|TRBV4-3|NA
CASSQDGAGSNTGELFF
TGCGCCAGCAGCCAAGATGGGGCAGGATCGAACACCGGGGAGCTGTTTTTT
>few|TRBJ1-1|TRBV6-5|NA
CASSYGQGDPEAFF
TGTGCCAGCAGTTACGGCCAGGGAGACCCTGAAGCTTTCTTT
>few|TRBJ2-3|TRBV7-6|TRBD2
CASSPRLAGDSTDTQYF
TGTGCCAGCAGCCCTCGACTAGCGGGGGACTCCACAGATACGCAGTATTTT
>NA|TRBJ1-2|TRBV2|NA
CASSGMGGEAIYGYTF
TGTGCCAGCAGTGGTATGGGTGGGGAGGCGATCTATGGCTACACCTTC
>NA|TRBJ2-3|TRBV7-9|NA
CASTPAEAYTDTQYF
TGTGCCAGCACCCCCGCGGAGGCGTACACAGATACGCAGTATTTT
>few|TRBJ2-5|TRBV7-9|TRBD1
CASTDPDRGAGETQYF
TGTGCCAGCACCGACCCCGACAGGGGGGCTGGAGAGACCCAGTACTTC
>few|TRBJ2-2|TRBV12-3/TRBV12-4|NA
CASSFVSLNTGELFF
TGTGCCAGCAGTTTTGTCAGCCTTAACACCGGGGAGCTGTTTTTT
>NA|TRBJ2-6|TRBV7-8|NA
CASPLPGRTSGANVLTF
TGTGCCAGCCCCTTACCGGGACGGACCTCTGGGGCCAACGTCCTGACTTTC
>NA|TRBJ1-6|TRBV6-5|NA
CASSYIGVDSPLHF
TGTGCCAGCAGTTATATAGGGGTGGATTCACCCCTCCACTTT
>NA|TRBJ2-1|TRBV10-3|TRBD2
CAISESSSGSAYNEQFF
TGTGCCATCAGTGAGTCAAGTAGCGGGAGTGCCTACAATGAGCAGTTCTTC